Each of the 13 T cell receptor beta chains below was sequenced from the same sample in a study of T cell repertoires in cytomegalovirus infection. No cognate antigen is known for these TCRs. TCRdb itself ran the reads through MiXCR, one entry per CDR3 protein. The sample lists fewer than 1,000,000 distinct CDR3 sequences, under 40% occurring once. This material consisted of cultured CD8+ T cells from PBMCs, taken from culture after CMV antigen stimulation. The receptors were sampled from a human donor in good health (CMV status not recorded). Some clones in this sample may be carry-over from other donors' samples.

This clonotype has a handful of counts. The chain uses TRBV27 and TRBJ1-1, with D unresolved. The CDR3 length is 13 residues. Trimming took 6 bases from V and 5 from J, leaving 13 bases between them. From germline, CDR1 is MNHEY and CDR2 SMNVEV (reference sequence). In DNA, the CDR3 is TGTGCCAGCAGCCAATTTAGTCGGACTGAAGCTTTCTTT. Encoded protein: CASSQFSRTEAFF.

Comments on this clonotype: This sequence may be a read error, since a much larger clone differs from it by one base. The J gene is TRBJ1-5, the V gene TRBV7-2; 7 nucleotides line up with TRBD1. CDR3 size: 15 residues. V lost 4 bases, J lost 5 bases, and 8 bases stayed unmatched. Germline V gives CDR1 SGHTA, CDR2 FQGNSA. The CDR3 here is CASSSTGFLYQPQHF. In nucleotides, the CDR3 is TGTGCCAGCAGCTCGACAGGGTTCCTTTATCAGCCCCAGCATTTT. Filled out from reference TRBV7-2 and TRBJ1-5, the complete variable domain reads GAGVSQSPSNKVTEKGKDVELRCDPISGHTALYWYRQSLGQGLEFLIYFQGNSAPDKSGLPSDRFSAERTGGSVSTLTIQRTQQEDSAVYLCASSSTGFLYQPQHFGDGTRLSIL.

V is TRBV19 and J is TRBJ2-7; tentatively, D is TRBD1 (6 bases). CDR1 and CDR2 from the germline V gene are LNHDA and SQIVND (reference sequence). CDR3 length: 14 amino acids. V dropped 1 base and J dropped 2 bases, with 9 bases sitting between them. Here the CDR3 reads CASSIVAGAYEQYV. The CDR3 DNA sequence: TGTGCCAGTAGTATAGTCGCAGGGGCCTACGAGCAGTACGTC.

The chain couples TRBV5-4 to TRBJ2-7; D gene ambiguous. In germline, CDR1 is SGHNT, CDR2 YYREEE (reference sequence). The V end lost 0 bases, the J end lost 5 bases, and 6 bases lay between the germline ends. CDR3 length equals 12 residues. The CDR3 bases are TGTGCCAGCAGCTTGGATGTGGACGAGCAGTACTTC. Its translation is CASSLDVDEQYF.

This chain uses TRBV12-3 or TRBV12-4 with TRBJ2-7; 11 nucleotides align to TRBD2. The junction had 5 bases not matched to a gene; V was cut back by 6 bases and J by 1 base. The CDR3 length is 15 residues. CDR3 in DNA: TGTGCCAGCAGCTCCTGGACTAGCGGGTCCTACGAGCAGTACTTC. This codes for CASSSWTSGSYEQYF.

CDR3 nucleotides: TGCAGTGCTAGGCCCGGACAGGCCGTCTCTGGAAACACCATATATTTT. Protein sequence: CSARPGQAVSGNTIYF. The chain has TRBV20-1 and TRBJ1-3; TRBD1 matches at 7 bases. There are 16 residues in the CDR3. Germline loops: CDR1 DFQATT, CDR2 SNEGSKA (reference sequence). The V segment lost 3 bases and the J segment 0 bases; nucleotides outside the gene matches: 8.

V is TRBV6-6 and J is TRBJ2-1; tentative D call: TRBD2 (6 bases). The CDR3 has 11 amino acids. From germline, CDR1 is MNHNY and CDR2 SVGAGI (reference sequence). V shed 11 bases and J shed 5 bases, with 10 bases lying between them. The CDR3 nucleotides are TGTGCCTCTTGGGGGGACAATGAGCAGTTCTTC. This gives the protein CASWGDNEQFF.

The chain employs TRBV7-2 and TRBJ2-7; 9 bases match TRBD2. Germline CDR1 SGHTA, CDR2 FQGNSA. This CDR3 has 15 residues. Trimming cost V 0 bases and J 1 base; bases outside gene matches: 1. CDR3 amino acids: CASSLASGGSYEQYV. The CDR3 nucleotides are TGTGCCAGCAGCTTAGCTAGCGGGGGTTCCTACGAGCAGTACGTC.

The chain combines TRBV7-6 with TRBJ2-2; TRBD2 agrees at 11 bases. Trimming cost V 4 bases and J 5 bases; bases outside gene matches: 15. Germline V gene lookup returns CDR1 SGHVS and CDR2 FNYEAQ. The CDR3 length is 19 residues. This CDR3 is CASSYPSSGGTSGTGELFF. For the CDR3, the DNA is TGTGCCAGCAGCTACCCATCTAGCGGGGGGACATCCGGGACCGGGGAGCTGTTTTTT.

The chain uses TRBV4-2 and TRBJ2-1; D gene uncertain. Deletions cut 3 bases from V and 2 bases from J, with 14 bases between. Germline V gene data show CDR1 as LGHNA and CDR2 as YNFKEQ. The length of the CDR3 is 16 residues. The CDR3 nucleotides read TGTGCCAGCAGCCACCTCCCAGCCGATGCCTACAATGAGCAGTTCTTC. It encodes CASSHLPADAYNEQFF.

The V gene is TRBV19, the J gene TRBJ2-2; D could derive from TRBD1 or TRBD2 (5 bases each). Between the trimmed V and J ends, which lost 7 bases and 1 base, there was a span of 13 bases. The CDR3 is 15 residues long. The germline gives CDR1 LNHDA, CDR2 SQIVND (reference sequence). The CDR3 nucleotides are TGTGCCAGTACCGGGGCCATAATGAACACCGGGGAGCTGTTTTTT. This gives the protein CASTGAIMNTGELFF.

In this sample, this clonotype turned up once. The V and J genes are TRBV12-3 or TRBV12-4 and TRBJ2-7; perhaps D is TRBD1 or TRBD2 (5 bases each). The CDR3 has 13 amino acids. Trimming removed 3 bases from V and 5 bases from J, with 11 bases in between. The CDR3 nucleotides are TGTGCCAGCAGTTTTTCCGGGACCGACGAGCAGTACTTC. It codes for CASSFSGTDEQYF.

This clonotype has just a few counts. The chain couples TRBV28 to TRBJ2-7; D is perhaps TRBD1 or TRBD2 (5 bases each). Trimming took off 4 bases at V and 0 bases at J, with 16 bases between the two ends. The CDR3 loop spans 16 amino acids. Germline V gene lookup returns CDR1 MDHEN and CDR2 SYDVKM. Written as DNA, the CDR3 is TGTGCCAGCAGTTCTCCCGGGACCGATAGCTCCTACGAGCAGTACGTC. This codes for CASSSPGTDSSYEQYV.